This note documents a single T cell receptor beta chain sequence. The data belong to a study of blood T cell repertoires in COVID-19. In the study overall: The samples span acute and convalescent COVID-19 from the United States, Italy and Spain.

The assay was immunoSEQ multiplex PCR, and TCRdb's table has in-frame clones only and misses some. The sample records roughly 220,000 clones, 81% being singletons. Between the trimmed V and J ends, which lost 2 bases and 0 bases, there was a span of 9 bases. CDR1 is MNHEY, CDR2 SVGEGT, per germline. This CDR3 has 15 amino acids. The clonotype originates from a woman over 75 with COVID-19, enrolled during active disease. Sequenced sample: peripheral blood. This chain connects TRBV6-2 or TRBV6-3 to TRBJ2-3; tentatively, D is TRBD2 (7 bases). The CDR3 region is CASSYRGGSTDTQYF. The CDR3 DNA reads as TGTGCCAGCAGTTACAGGGGGGGAAGCACAGATACGCAGTATTTT.